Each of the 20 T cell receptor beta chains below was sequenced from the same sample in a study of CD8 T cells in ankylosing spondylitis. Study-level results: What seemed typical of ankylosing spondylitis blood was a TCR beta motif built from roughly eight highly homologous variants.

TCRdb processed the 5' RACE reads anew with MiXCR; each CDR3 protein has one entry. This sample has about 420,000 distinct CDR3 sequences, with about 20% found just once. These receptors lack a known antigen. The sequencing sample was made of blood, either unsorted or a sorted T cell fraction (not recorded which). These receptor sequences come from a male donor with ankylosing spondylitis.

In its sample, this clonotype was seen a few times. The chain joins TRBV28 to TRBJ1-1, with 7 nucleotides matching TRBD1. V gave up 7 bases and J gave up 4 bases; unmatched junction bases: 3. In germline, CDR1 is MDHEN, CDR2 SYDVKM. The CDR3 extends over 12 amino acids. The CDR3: CASKDRVTEAFF. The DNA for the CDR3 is TGTGCCAGCAAAGACAGGGTCACTGAAGCTTTCTTT.

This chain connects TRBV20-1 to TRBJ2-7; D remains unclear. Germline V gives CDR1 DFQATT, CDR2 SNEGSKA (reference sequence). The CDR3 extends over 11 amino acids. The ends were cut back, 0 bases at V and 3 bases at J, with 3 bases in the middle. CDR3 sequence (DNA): TGCAGTGCTAGAGAAGTCTACGAGCAGTACTTC. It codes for CSAREVYEQYF.

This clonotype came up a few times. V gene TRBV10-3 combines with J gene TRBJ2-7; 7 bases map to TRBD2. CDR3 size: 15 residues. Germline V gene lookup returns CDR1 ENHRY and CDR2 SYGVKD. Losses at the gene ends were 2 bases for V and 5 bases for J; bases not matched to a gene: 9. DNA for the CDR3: TGTGCCATCAGTGAGGGGACTACCTCCGGGCACGAGCAGTACTTC. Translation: CAISEGTTSGHEQYF.

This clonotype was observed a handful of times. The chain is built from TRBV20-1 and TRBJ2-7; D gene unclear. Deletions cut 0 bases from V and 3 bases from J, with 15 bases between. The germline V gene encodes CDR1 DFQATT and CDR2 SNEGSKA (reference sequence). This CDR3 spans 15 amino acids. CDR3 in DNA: TGCAGTGCTAGAGATTCTCGCCTTCTCGACTACGAGCAGTACTTC. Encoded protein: CSARDSRLLDYEQYF.

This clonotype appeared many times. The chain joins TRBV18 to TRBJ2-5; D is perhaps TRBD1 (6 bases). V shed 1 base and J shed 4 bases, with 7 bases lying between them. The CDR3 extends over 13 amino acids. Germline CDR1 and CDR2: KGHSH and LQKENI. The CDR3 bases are TGTGCCAGCTCACCACAGGGGGTAGAGACCCAGTACTTC. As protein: CASSPQGVETQYF.

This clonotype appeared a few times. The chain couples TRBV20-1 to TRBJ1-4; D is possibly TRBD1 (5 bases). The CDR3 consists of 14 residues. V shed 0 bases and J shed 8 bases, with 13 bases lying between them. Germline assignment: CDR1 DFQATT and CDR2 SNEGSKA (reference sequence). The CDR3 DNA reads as TGCAGTGCTAGAGATGCTCAGGGAGGCGAAAAACTGTTTTTT. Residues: CSARDAQGGEKLFF.

CDR3 DNA: TGCGCCAGCAGCCCCGGTGTAGCGGGTGATTACGAGCAGTACTTC. Protein product: CASSPGVAGDYEQYF. The chain employs TRBV5-1 and TRBJ2-7; TRBD2 matches 7 bases. J gave up 4 bases and V 4 bases, and 11 bases lay outside the gene matches. Germline CDR1 and CDR2: SGHRS and YFSETQ. CDR3 length: 15 residues.

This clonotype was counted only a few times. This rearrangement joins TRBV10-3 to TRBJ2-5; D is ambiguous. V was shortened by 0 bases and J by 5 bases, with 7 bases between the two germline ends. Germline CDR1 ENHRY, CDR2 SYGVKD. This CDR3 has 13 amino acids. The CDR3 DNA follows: TGTGCCATCAGTGAGTCCTTAAAGGAGACCCAGTACTTC. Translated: CAISESLKETQYF.

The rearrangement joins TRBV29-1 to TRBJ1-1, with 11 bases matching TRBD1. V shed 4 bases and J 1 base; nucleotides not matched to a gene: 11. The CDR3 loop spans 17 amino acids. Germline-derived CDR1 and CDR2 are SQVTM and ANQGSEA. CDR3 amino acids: CSVAHTAGTGGNTEAFF. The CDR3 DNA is TGCAGCGTTGCGCACACGGCCGGGACAGGGGGGAACACTGAAGCTTTCTTT.

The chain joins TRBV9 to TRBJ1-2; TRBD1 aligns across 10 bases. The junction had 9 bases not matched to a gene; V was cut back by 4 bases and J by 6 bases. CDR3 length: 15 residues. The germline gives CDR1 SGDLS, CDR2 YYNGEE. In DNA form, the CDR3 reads TGTGCCAGCAGCCGATCCGCCGGGACAGGGGATGGCTACACCTTC. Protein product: CASSRSAGTGDGYTF.

CDR3 sequence: CASSGDTQPQHF. For the CDR3, the DNA is TGTGCCAGCAGTGGGGACACTCAGCCCCAGCATTTT. The rearrangement links TRBV7-8 to TRBJ1-5; perhaps TRBD1 as D (6 bases). CDR1 and CDR2 from the germline V gene are SGHVS and FQNEAQ. V dropped 6 bases and J dropped 6 bases, with 9 bases sitting between them. CDR3 length equals 12 residues.

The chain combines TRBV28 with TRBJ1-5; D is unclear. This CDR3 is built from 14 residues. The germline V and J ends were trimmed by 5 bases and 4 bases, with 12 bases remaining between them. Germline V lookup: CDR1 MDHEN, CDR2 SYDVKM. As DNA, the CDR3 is TGTGCCAGCAGTCCCCAGATGGGGAATCAGCCCCAGCATTTT. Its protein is CASSPQMGNQPQHF.

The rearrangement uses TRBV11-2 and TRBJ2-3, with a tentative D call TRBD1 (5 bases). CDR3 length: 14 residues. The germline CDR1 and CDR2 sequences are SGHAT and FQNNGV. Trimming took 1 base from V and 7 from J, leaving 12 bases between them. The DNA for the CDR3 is TGTGCCAGCAGCTTAGCCCGACAGATCCATACGCAGTATTTT. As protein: CASSLARQIHTQYF.

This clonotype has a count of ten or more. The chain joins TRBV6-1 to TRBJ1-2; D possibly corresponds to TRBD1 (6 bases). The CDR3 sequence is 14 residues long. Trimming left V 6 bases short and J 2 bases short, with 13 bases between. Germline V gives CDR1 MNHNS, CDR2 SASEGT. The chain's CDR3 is CASRRGYQNYGYTF. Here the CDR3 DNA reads TGTGCCAGCAGAAGGGGGTATCAGAACTATGGCTACACCTTC.

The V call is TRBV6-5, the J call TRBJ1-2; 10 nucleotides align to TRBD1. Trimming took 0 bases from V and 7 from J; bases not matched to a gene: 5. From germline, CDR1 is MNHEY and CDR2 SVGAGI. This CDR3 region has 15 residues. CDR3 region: CASSYSGTGETGYTF. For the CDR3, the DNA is TGTGCCAGCAGTTACTCTGGGACAGGGGAAACTGGCTACACCTTC.

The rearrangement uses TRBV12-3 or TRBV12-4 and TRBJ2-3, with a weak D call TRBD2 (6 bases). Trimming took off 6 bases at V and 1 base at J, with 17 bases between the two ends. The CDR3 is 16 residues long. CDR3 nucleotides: TGTGCCAGCAGCCATGTGGAGCGGGCACGCACAGATACGCAGTATTTT. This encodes CASSHVERARTDTQYF.

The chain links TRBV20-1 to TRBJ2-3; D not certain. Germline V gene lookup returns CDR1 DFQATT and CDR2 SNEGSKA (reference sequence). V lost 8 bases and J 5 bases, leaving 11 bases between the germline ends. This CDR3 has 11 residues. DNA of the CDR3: TGCAGTCCCCTCGTGGGAGATACGCAGTATTTT. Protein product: CSPLVGDTQYF.

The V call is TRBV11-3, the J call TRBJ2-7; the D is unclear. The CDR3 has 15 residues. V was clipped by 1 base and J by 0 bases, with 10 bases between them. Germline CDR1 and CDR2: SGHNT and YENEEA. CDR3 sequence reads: CASSLGPGRSYEQYF. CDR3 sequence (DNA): TGTGCCAGCAGCTTAGGGCCGGGCCGCTCCTACGAGCAGTACTTC.

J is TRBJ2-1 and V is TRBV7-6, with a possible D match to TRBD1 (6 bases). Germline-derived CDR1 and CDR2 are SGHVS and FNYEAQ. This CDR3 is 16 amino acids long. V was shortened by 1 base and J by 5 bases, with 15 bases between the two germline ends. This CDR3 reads CASSLGRGSRDNEQFF. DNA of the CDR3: TGTGCCAGCAGCTTAGGCAGGGGTTCGCGAGACAATGAGCAGTTCTTC.

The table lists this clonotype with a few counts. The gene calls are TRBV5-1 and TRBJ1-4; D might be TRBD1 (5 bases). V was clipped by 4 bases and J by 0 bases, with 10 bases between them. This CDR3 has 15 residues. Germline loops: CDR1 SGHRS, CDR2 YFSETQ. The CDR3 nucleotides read TGCGCCAGCAGCCGCCAGGGAGCAACTAATGAAAAACTGTTTTTT. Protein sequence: CASSRQGATNEKLFF. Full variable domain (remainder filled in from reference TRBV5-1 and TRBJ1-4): KAGVTQTPRYLIKTRGQQVTLSCSPISGHRSVSWYQQTPGQGLQFLFEYFSETQRNKGNFPGRFSGRQFSNSRSEMNVSTLELGDSALYLCASSRQGATNEKLFFGSGTQLSVL.